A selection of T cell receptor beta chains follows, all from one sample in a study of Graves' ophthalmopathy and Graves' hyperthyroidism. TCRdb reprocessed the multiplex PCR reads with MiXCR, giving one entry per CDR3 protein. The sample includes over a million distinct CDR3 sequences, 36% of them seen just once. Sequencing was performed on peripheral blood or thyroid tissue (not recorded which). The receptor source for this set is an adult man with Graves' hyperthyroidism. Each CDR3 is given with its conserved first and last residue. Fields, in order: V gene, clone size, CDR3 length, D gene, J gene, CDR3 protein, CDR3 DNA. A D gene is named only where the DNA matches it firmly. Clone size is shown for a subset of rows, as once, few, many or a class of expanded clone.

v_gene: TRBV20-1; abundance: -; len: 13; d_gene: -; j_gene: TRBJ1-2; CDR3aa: CSARPGANYGYTF; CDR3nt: TGCAGTGCTAGACCGGGGGCGAACTATGGCTACACCTTC
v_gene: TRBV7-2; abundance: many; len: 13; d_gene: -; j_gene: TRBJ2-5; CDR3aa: CASSWKGGETQYF; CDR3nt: TGTGCCAGCAGCTGGAAGGGAGGTGAGACCCAGTACTTC
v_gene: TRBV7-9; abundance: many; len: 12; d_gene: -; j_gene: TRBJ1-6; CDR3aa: CASSPDSALLHF; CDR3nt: TGTGCCAGCAGCCCTGACAGCGCTCTCCTCCACTTT
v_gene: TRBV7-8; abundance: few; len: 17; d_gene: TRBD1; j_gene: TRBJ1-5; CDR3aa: CASSFVAWTGGNQPQHF; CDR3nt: TGTGCCAGCAGCTTTGTCGCATGGACAGGGGGCAATCAGCCCCAGCATTTT
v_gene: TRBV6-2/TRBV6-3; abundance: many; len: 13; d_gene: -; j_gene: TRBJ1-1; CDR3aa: CASKRTDYTEAFF; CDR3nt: TGTGCCAGCAAAAGGACAGACTACACTGAAGCTTTCTTT
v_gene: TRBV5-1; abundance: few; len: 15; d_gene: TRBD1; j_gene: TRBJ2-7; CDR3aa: CASSLKDRGTYEQYF; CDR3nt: TGCGCCAGCAGCCTCAAGGACAGGGGTACCTACGAGCAGTACTTC
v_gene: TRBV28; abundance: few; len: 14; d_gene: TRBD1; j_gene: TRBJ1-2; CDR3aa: CASSPGDRGNGYTF; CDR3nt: TGTGCCAGCAGTCCGGGGGACAGGGGAAATGGCTACACCTTC
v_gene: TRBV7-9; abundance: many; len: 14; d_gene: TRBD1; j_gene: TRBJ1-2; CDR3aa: CASSPHVDRVGYTF; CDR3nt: TGTGCCAGCAGCCCCCATGTGGACAGGGTAGGCTACACCTTC
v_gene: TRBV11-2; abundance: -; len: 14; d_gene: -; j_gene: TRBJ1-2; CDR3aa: CASSWAGSPPVHTF; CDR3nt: TGTGCCAGCAGCTGGGCGGGAAGCCCCCCGGTCCACACCTTC
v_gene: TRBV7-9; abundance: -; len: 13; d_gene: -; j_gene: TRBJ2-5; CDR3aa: CASSLVGRGTQYF; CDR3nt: TGTGCCAGCAGCTTAGTGGGGCGAGGGACCCAGTACTTC
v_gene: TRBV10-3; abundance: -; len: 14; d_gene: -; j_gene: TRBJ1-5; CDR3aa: CAIRAGASNQPQHF; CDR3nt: TGTGCCATCAGGGCGGGGGCAAGCAATCAGCCCCAGCATTTT
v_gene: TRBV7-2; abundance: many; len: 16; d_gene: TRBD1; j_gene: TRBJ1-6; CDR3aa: CASSQGQGVYNSPLHF; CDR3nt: TGTGCCAGCAGCCAAGGACAGGGCGTCTATAATTCACCCCTCCACTTT
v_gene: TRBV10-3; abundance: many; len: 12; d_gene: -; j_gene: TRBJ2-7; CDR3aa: CAISETPYEQYF; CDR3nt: TGTGCCATCAGTGAGACCCCCTACGAGCAGTACTTC
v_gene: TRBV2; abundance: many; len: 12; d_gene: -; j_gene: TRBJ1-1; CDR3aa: CASSRTVLEAFF; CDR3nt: TGTGCCAGCAGCAGGACAGTCTTAGAAGCTTTCTTT
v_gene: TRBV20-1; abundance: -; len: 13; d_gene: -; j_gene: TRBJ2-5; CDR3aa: CSARHTGRETQYF; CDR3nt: TGCAGTGCTAGACACACAGGGCGGGAGACCCAGTACTTC
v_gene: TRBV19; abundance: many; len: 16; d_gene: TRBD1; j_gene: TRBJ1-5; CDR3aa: CASNSLGTGIDQPQHF; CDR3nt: TGTGCCAGTAATAGTCTCGGGACAGGGATCGATCAGCCCCAGCATTTT
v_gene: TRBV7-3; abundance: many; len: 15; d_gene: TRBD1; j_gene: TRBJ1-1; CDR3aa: CASSLQGGQGAEAFF; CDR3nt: TGTGCCAGCAGCTTACAGGGGGGGCAGGGGGCTGAAGCTTTCTTT
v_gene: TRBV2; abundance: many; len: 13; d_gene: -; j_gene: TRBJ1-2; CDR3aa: CASSPGVGYGYTF; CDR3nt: TGTGCCAGCAGTCCGGGGGTAGGCTATGGCTACACCTTC
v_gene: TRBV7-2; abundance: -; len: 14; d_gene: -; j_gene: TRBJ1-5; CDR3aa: CASSLIGPNQPQHF; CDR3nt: TGTGCCAGCAGCTTAATAGGCCCCAATCAGCCCCAGCATTTT
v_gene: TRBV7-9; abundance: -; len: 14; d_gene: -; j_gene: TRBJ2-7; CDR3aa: CASSEEAGWGEQYF; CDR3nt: TGTGCCAGCAGTGAAGAGGCAGGGTGGGGCGAGCAGTACTTC
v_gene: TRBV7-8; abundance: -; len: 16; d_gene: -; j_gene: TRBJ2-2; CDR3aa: CASSFVGSEGPGELFF; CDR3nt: TGTGCCAGCAGTTTTGTGGGATCCGAGGGGCCCGGGGAGCTGTTTTTT
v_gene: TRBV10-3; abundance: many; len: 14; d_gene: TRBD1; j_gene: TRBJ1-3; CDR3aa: CATGTADSGNTIYF; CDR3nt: TGTGCCACCGGGACAGCCGACTCTGGAAACACCATATATTTT
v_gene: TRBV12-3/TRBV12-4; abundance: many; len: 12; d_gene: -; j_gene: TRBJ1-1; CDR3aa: CASSFQDTEAFF; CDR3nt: TGTGCCAGCAGTTTTCAGGACACTGAAGCTTTCTTT
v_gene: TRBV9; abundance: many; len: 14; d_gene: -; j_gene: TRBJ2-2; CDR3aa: CASSAYRNTGELFF; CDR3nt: TGTGCCAGCAGCGCCTACAGGAACACCGGGGAGCTGTTTTTT
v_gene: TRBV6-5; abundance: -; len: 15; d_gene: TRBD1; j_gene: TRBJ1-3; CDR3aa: CASSRQGSSGNTIYF; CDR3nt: TGTGCCAGCAGTCGACAGGGGTCTTCTGGAAACACCATATATTTT
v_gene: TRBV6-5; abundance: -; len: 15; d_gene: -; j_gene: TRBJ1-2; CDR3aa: CASSYWARGPGGYTF; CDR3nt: TGTGCCAGCAGTTACTGGGCAAGGGGCCCCGGTGGCTACACCTTC
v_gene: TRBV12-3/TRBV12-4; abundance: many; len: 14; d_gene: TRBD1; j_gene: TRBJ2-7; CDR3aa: CASSPTGARSEQYF; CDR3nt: TGTGCCAGCAGTCCCACAGGGGCTCGTTCCGAGCAGTACTTC
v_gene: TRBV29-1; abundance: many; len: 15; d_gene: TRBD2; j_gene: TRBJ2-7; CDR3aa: CSVEGTSGHTYEQYF; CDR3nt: TGCAGCGTTGAAGGGACTAGCGGTCATACCTACGAGCAGTACTTC
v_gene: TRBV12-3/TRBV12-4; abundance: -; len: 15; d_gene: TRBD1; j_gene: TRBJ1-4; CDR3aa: CASSTDRAFSEKLFF; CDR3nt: TGTGCCAGCAGTACAGACAGGGCGTTTTCTGAAAAACTGTTTTTT
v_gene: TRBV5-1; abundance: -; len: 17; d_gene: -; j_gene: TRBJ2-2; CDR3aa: CASSSETVDRNTGELFF; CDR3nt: TGCGCCAGCAGCTCCGAGACAGTTGATCGGAACACCGGGGAGCTGTTTTTT
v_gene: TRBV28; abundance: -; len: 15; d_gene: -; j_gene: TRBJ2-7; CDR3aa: CASRKPGEGSYEQYF; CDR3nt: TGTGCCAGCAGAAAACCAGGGGAGGGGTCCTACGAGCAGTACTTC
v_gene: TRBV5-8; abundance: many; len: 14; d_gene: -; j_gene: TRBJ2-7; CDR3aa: CASSLDVTSYEQYF; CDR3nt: TGTGCCAGCAGCTTGGACGTAACCTCCTACGAGCAGTACTTC
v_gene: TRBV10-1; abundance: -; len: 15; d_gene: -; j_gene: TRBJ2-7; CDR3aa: CASSRPGLQSYEQYF; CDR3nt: TGCGCCAGCTCCCGCCCGGGGCTTCAGTCCTACGAGCAGTACTTC
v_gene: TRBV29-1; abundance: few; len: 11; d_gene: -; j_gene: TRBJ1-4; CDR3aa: CSGLDREKLFF; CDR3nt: TGCAGCGGTCTGGACAGAGAAAAACTGTTTTTT
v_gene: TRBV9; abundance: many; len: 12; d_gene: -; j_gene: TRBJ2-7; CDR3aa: CASSPGEGEQYF; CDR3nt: TGTGCCAGCAGCCCAGGGGAGGGCGAGCAGTACTTC
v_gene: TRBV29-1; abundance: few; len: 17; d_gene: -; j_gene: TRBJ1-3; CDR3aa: CSVDRGTEEFSGNTIYF; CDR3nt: TGCAGCGTTGACCGGGGGACGGAAGAATTCTCTGGAAACACCATATATTTT
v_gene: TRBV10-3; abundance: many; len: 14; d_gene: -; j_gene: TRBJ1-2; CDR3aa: CAISESLGAYGYTF; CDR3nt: TGTGCCATCAGTGAGTCTCTGGGGGCTTATGGCTACACCTTC
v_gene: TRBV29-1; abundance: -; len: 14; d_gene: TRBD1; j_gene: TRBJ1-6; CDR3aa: CSVVDRGSNSPLHF; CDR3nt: TGCAGCGTCGTGGACAGGGGAAGCAATTCACCCCTCCACTTT
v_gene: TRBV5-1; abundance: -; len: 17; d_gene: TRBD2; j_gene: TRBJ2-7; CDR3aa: CASSSTSAARGSYEQYF; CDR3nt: TGCGCCAGCAGCTCGACTAGCGCCGCAAGGGGTTCCTACGAGCAGTACTTC
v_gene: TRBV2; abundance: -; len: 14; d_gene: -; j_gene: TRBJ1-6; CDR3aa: CASSEAPLGAPLHF; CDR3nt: TGTGCCAGCAGTGAAGCGCCTCTGGGGGCTCCCCTCCACTTT
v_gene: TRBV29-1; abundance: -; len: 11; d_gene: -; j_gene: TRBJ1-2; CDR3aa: CSLGGPRGYTF; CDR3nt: TGCAGCTTGGGGGGACCGAGGGGCTACACCTTC
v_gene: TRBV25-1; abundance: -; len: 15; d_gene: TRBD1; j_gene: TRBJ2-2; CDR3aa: CASSDSPGGTGELFF; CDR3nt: TGTGCCAGCAGTGACTCCCCAGGGGGCACCGGGGAGCTGTTTTTT
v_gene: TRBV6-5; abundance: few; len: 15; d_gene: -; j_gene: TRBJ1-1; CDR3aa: CASTRLTPMNTEAFF; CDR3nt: TGTGCCAGCACCAGGCTTACTCCAATGAACACTGAAGCTTTCTTT
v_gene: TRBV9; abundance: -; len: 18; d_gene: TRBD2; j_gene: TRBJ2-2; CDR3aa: CASSVSRESLGNTGELFF; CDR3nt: TGTGCCAGCAGCGTATCGCGGGAGTCATTGGGTAACACCGGGGAGCTGTTTTTT